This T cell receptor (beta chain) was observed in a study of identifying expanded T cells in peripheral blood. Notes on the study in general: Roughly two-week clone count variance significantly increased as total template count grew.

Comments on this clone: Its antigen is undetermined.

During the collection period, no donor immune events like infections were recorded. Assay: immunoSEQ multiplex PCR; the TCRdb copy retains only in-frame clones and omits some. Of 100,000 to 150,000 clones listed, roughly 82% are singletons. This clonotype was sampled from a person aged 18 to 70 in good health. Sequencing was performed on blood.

This chain's CDR3 is CAWSAPSDRGYGYTF. Written as DNA, the CDR3 is TGTGCCTGGAGTGCCCCGTCGGACAGGGGCTATGGCTACACCTTC. The chain links TRBV30 to TRBJ1-2; TRBD1 matches at 9 bases. The CDR3 is made up of 15 amino acids. The germline CDR1 and CDR2 sequences are GTSNPN and SVGIG (reference sequence). V was pared by 1 base and J by 4 bases, with 7 bases of the junction left unmatched.